These 27 T cell receptor beta chains were sequenced from one sample in a study of T-cell reconstitution after alpha-beta-depleted transplantation in children (dated by TCRdb to 2016 to 2017). In the paper's terms, the treatment or condition label means: allogeneic hematopoietic cell transplantation with graft depleted of TCRalphabeta T cells and CD19 B cells. The library was built by means of PCR. Sequencing relied on an Illumina HiSeq 2500. TCR libraries were prepared with molecular barcoding, using unique molecular identifiers to normalize TCRbeta repertoire quantification. In-frame beta chains were kept once TCRdb had trimmed the public reads at Q25 with fastp and called clones with MiXCR. Rows merge per CDR3 protein into single entries with the most common DNA and genes. This sample has 300,000 to 350,000 distinct CDR3 sequences in its table, and around 20% of those were observed once. The top ten constitute 11% of the sample.

This specimen consisted of PBMCs, mostly from graft donor cells, obtained 180 days after TCRalphabeta/CD19-depleted stem cell transplant. The receptors stem from a male patient between 10 and 17 years old who had a stem cell transplant for acute lymphoblastic leukemia, so the T cells may come from the graft donor.

The V gene is TRBV20-1, the J gene TRBJ1-5, with D hard to call. The length of the CDR3 is 16 residues. V lost 5 bases and J lost 0, with 17 bases in between. Germline CDR1 DFQATT, CDR2 SNEGSKA (reference sequence). The CDR3 here is CSAPMREAYSNQPQHF. DNA for the CDR3: TGCAGTGCTCCAATGAGAGAAGCTTATAGCAATCAGCCCCAGCATTTT.

The chain couples TRBV6-5 to TRBJ2-1; 12 bases are a match to TRBD2. J was trimmed by 1 base and V by 0 bases; bases with no gene match: 4. This CDR3 is 18 amino acids long. Germline V lookup: CDR1 MNHEY, CDR2 SVGAGI. The CDR3 DNA sequence: TGTGCCAGCAGTTACTCGAACGGACTAGCGGGATCCTACAATGAGCAGTTCTTC. Amino acids: CASSYSNGLAGSYNEQFF.

The chain recombines TRBV12-3 or TRBV12-4 with TRBJ1-2; D gene uncertain. The CDR3 is made up of 17 amino acids. Deletions cut 2 bases from V and 1 base from J, with 17 bases between. The CDR3 region is CASSLFLRRLDNYGYTF. CDR3 nucleotides: TGTGCCAGCAGTTTATTTCTTAGACGGCTGGATAACTATGGCTACACCTTC.

This clonotype was seen a handful of times. J is TRBJ2-1 and V is TRBV25-1; 10 nucleotides line up with TRBD2. CDR3 length: 15 residues. V lost 8 bases to trimming and J lost 7 bases; unmatched junction nucleotides: 11. Germline V lookup: CDR1 MGHDK, CDR2 SYGVNS. CDR3 amino acids: CASSGPAGGPNEQFF. In DNA form, the CDR3 reads TGTGCCAGCTCGGGGCCAGCGGGAGGGCCTAATGAGCAGTTCTTC.

The chain employs TRBV11-3 and TRBJ1-1, with D uncertain. CDR1 SGHNT and CDR2 YENEEA come from the germline V gene. V was clipped by 2 bases and J by 5 bases, with 18 bases between them. The CDR3 has 16 residues. In DNA, the CDR3 is TGTGCCAGCAGCTTAACCCCAATAGGGCTGAGGACTGAAGCTTTCTTT. Translating it yields CASSLTPIGLRTEAFF.

This clonotype appeared a few times. The rearrangement links TRBV27 to TRBJ2-7, with 7 nucleotides matching TRBD1. Per germline, CDR1 MNHEY and CDR2 SMNVEV (reference sequence). Unmatched junction bases numbered 9, after V lost 6 bases and J lost 4 bases. The CDR3 loop spans 14 amino acids. The CDR3 bases are TGTGCCAGCAGAAGACAGGGAGCTCGTTACGAGCAGTACTTC. This encodes CASRRQGARYEQYF.

The gene calls are TRBV12-3 or TRBV12-4 and TRBJ2-1; TRBD2 matches at 15 bases. The CDR3 spans 17 residues. Trimming removed 3 bases from V and 7 bases from J; junction bases left unmatched: 7. DNA of the CDR3: TGTGCCAGCAGTTTCCTTGGACTAGCGGGAGGGCGGAATGAGCAGTTCTTC. This translates into CASSFLGLAGGRNEQFF.

This sequence joins TRBV5-6 and TRBJ2-3; 10 bases line up with TRBD1. CDR3 length: 17 amino acids. V dropped 4 bases and J dropped 1; count of bases not matched to a gene: 9. CDR1 and CDR2 from the germline V gene are SGHDT and YYEEEE. The CDR3 sequence is CASSARTGTGGTDTQYF. The CDR3, as DNA: TGTGCCAGCAGCGCCAGAACCGGGACAGGGGGCACAGATACGCAGTATTTT.

The chain uses TRBV7-3 and TRBJ2-7, with TRBD2 matching over 8 bases. Germline CDR1 is SGHTA and CDR2 is FQGTGA. V shed 6 bases, J shed 2 bases, and the junction held 3 bases outside the gene matches. The CDR3 is 13 amino acids. The CDR3 DNA is TGTGCCAGCAGTCAGCGGGGGACCTACGAGCAGTACTTC. This gives the protein CASSQRGTYEQYF. The full variable domain, in which reference TRBV7-3 and TRBJ2-7 provide the parts outside the CDR3, is GAGVSQTPSNKVTEKGKYVELRCDPISGHTALYWYRQSLGQGPEFLIYFQGTGAADDSGLPNDRFFAVRPEGSVSTLKIQRTERGDSAVYLCASSQRGTYEQYFGPGTRLTVT.

J is TRBJ2-5 and V is TRBV5-1; 13 bases align to TRBD2. This CDR3 contains 19 residues. CDR1 and CDR2 from the germline V gene are SGHRS and YFSETQ. V was clipped by 0 bases and J by 5 bases; unmatched bases: 13. CDR3 sequence reads: CASSLATGGLAGESETQYF. The CDR3 DNA reads as TGCGCCAGCAGCTTGGCAACTGGAGGACTAGCGGGAGAGTCGGAGACCCAGTACTTC.

The chain joins TRBV7-3 to TRBJ2-1, with 9 bases identical to TRBD1. The CDR3 covers 15 residues. V lost 5 bases, J lost 9 bases, and 11 bases stayed unmatched. The V gene's germline CDR1 is SGHTA and CDR2 FQGTGA. The CDR3 spells CASSAMGTGFSEQFF. CDR3 nucleotide sequence: TGTGCCAGCAGCGCAATGGGGACAGGGTTCAGTGAGCAGTTCTTC. Variable domain in full (rest from reference TRBV7-3 and TRBJ2-1): GAGVSQTPSNKVTEKGKYVELRCDPISGHTALYWYRQSLGQGPEFLIYFQGTGAADDSGLPNDRFFAVRPEGSVSTLKIQRTERGDSAVYLCASSAMGTGFSEQFFGPGTRLTVL.

This clonotype was seen ten or more times. V usage is TRBV10-3 and J usage is TRBJ2-3; D gene unclear. The CDR3 consists of 13 residues. V gave up 8 bases and J gave up 2 bases, with 11 bases separating them. Germline lookup yields CDR1 ENHRY and CDR2 SYGVKD. CDR3 amino acids: CAISGLPTDTQYF. As DNA, the CDR3 is TGTGCCATCTCGGGTCTGCCCACAGATACGCAGTATTTT.

This chain uses TRBV20-1 with TRBJ2-7; possibly TRBD1 or TRBD2 for D (6 bases each). Germline-derived CDR1 and CDR2 are DFQATT and SNEGSKA (reference sequence). CDR3 length: 17 residues. Trimming took off 0 bases at V and 1 base at J, with 19 bases between the two ends. CDR3: CSAREGGPSAGSYEQYF. CDR3 nucleotide sequence: TGCAGTGCTAGAGAGGGGGGCCCATCGGCGGGATCCTACGAGCAGTACTTC.

This clonotype was seen only a few times. The chain employs TRBV4-1 and TRBJ2-3; possible D gene TRBD1, 6 bases. In germline, CDR1 is MGHRA, CDR2 YSYEKL. V was clipped by 4 bases and J by 8 bases, with 10 bases between them. This CDR3 is built from 12 residues. In DNA form, the CDR3 reads TGCGCCAGCAGCCGGACAGCCGGTACGCAGTATTTT. Residues: CASSRTAGTQYF.

The chain recombines TRBV7-2 with TRBJ2-7; 7 bases are shared with TRBD1. CDR3 length equals 14 residues. Germline V gene data show CDR1 as SGHTA and CDR2 as FQGNSA. The V gene end was trimmed by 6 bases and the J gene end by 3 bases; junction bases not matched to a gene: 8. CDR3 sequence reads: CASSQIQGRYEQYF. In DNA form, the CDR3 reads TGTGCCAGCAGTCAAATACAGGGGCGCTACGAGCAGTACTTC. Combining the CDR3 with reference TRBV7-2 and TRBJ2-7 gives the whole variable domain GAGVSQSPSNKVTEKGKDVELRCDPISGHTALYWYRQSLGQGLEFLIYFQGNSAPDKSGLPSDRFSAERTGGSVSTLTIQRTQQEDSAVYLCASSQIQGRYEQYFGPGTRLTVT.

V is TRBV9 and J is TRBJ2-2, with TRBD1 matching over 7 bases. This CDR3 region has 15 residues. V trimming: 4 bases; J trimming: 1 base; junction bases outside the gene matches: 4. The V gene's germline CDR1 is SGDLS and CDR2 YYNGEE. CDR3 sequence: CASSTGVGNTGELFF. The CDR3 DNA is TGTGCCAGCAGCACAGGGGTAGGGAACACCGGGGAGCTGTTTTTT.

V and J are TRBV12-3 or TRBV12-4 and TRBJ1-5; D remains ambiguous. Trimming removed 3 bases from V and 2 bases from J, with 17 bases in between. The CDR3 is made up of 17 amino acids. The CDR3 protein is CASSFDGLEWGNQPQHF. The CDR3 nucleotides are TGTGCCAGCAGTTTCGACGGACTCGAATGGGGCAATCAGCCCCAGCATTTT.

This clonotype appeared a few times. The chain links TRBV6-5 to TRBJ2-3; D possibly corresponds to TRBD1 (6 bases). CDR1 and CDR2 from the germline V gene are MNHEY and SVGAGI. Between the trimmed V and J ends, which lost 6 bases and 2 bases, there was a span of 9 bases. The CDR3 has 13 amino acids. CDR3 protein: CASRGHSTDTQYF. The CDR3 region has the DNA TGTGCCAGCAGGGGACACTCCACAGATACGCAGTATTTT.

In this sample, this clonotype turned up a few times. The chain joins TRBV4-1 to TRBJ2-7, with 7 bases lining up with TRBD2. Trimming at V came to 4 bases and at J to 2 bases, leaving 5 bases not matched to a gene. Germline V gives CDR1 MGHRA, CDR2 YSYEKL. The CDR3 is made up of 14 amino acids. The DNA of the CDR3 is TGCGCCAGCAGCCCGCGGGACTACACCTACGAGCAGTACTTC. This codes for CASSPRDYTYEQYF.

The sample holds many counts of this clonotype. This chain uses TRBV7-9 with TRBJ2-1; D call uncertain. The V gene lost 2 bases and the J gene lost 8 bases, with 16 bases spanning the gap. The CDR3 contains 15 residues. In germline, CDR1 is SEHNR, CDR2 FQNEAQ (reference sequence). The CDR3 protein is CASSLYPKRDDEQFF. The DNA for the CDR3 is TGTGCCAGCAGCTTATACCCTAAAAGGGATGATGAGCAGTTCTTC.

This clonotype was counted between two and nine times. The CDR3 bases are TGTGCCAGCAGCTACATCGGCCCAGATACGCAGTATTTT. Amino acid sequence: CASSYIGPDTQYF. This chain connects TRBV7-9 to TRBJ2-3; no definite D call. This CDR3 has 13 residues. Germline V gives CDR1 SEHNR, CDR2 FQNEAQ (reference sequence). Trimming stripped 4 bases from V and 4 bases from J, with 9 bases between.

The chain couples TRBV25-1 to TRBJ2-7; D is ambiguous. The germline CDR1 and CDR2 sequences are MGHDK and SYGVNS. The CDR3 contains 14 residues. V lost 6 bases and J 4 bases, leaving 16 bases between the germline ends. The CDR3 nucleotides are TGTGCCAGCAGCGTGACTTACTCCCAGTACGAGCAGTACTTC. It codes for CASSVTYSQYEQYF.

This clonotype has just a few counts. V usage is TRBV6-1 and J usage is TRBJ2-3; D possibly corresponds to TRBD1 (5 bases). The CDR3 contains 15 residues. The germline CDR1 and CDR2 sequences are MNHNS and SASEGT. Trimming took off 0 bases at V and 9 bases at J, with 16 bases between the two ends. DNA of the CDR3: TGTGCCAGCAGTGAAGCGGCAGGGTACCCCGCCACGCAGTATTTT. Its translation: CASSEAAGYPATQYF.

This clonotype was observed a few times. The CDR3 DNA sequence: TGTGCCAGCAGTTTCACCGGGACAGGGCCCTACAATGAGCAGTTCTTC. Its translation: CASSFTGTGPYNEQFF. The chain carries TRBV6-5 and TRBJ2-1, with 9 bases aligning to TRBD1. CDR3 size: 16 residues. Germline V CDR1 and CDR2: MNHEY, SVGAGI. After removal of 4 bases from V and 2 bases from J, the junction contained 6 bases not matched to a gene.

Of note for this clonotype: One end of the junction varies from germline; a read error may be responsible. The V gene is TRBV7-6, the J gene TRBJ2-2, with D possibly being TRBD2 (5 bases). Germline V gene data show CDR1 as SGHVS and CDR2 as FNYEAQ. CDR3 size: 15 residues. CDR3 in amino acids: CASILTGKGTGELFF. The CDR3 region has the DNA TGTGCCAGCATCTTAACCGGGAAGGGCACCGGGGAGCTGTTTTTT.

This sequence joins TRBV10-3 and TRBJ1-6; 7 bases fit TRBD1. Trimming at V came to 5 bases and at J to 3 bases, leaving 16 bases not matched to a gene. Per germline, CDR1 ENHRY and CDR2 SYGVKD. The CDR3 covers 19 residues. This CDR3 reads CAISFIVGLRGLYNSPLHF. Here the CDR3 DNA reads TGTGCCATCAGTTTTATTGTGGGACTGAGGGGGCTCTATAATTCACCCCTCCACTTT.

The chain has TRBV7-9 and TRBJ2-5; D is unresolved. The V gene lost 5 bases and the J gene lost 4 bases, with 11 bases spanning the gap. This CDR3 has 13 residues. Germline values: CDR1 SEHNR, CDR2 FQNEAQ (reference sequence). In nucleotides, the CDR3 is TGTGCCAGCAGCCCCGTTGGGATAGAGACCCAGTACTTC. This sequence encodes CASSPVGIETQYF.